This entry is about one T cell receptor beta chain. Germline lookup yields CDR1 GTSNPN and CDR2 SVGIG (reference sequence). The CDR3 loop spans 11 amino acids. The germline V and J ends were trimmed by 2 bases and 7 bases, with 9 bases remaining between them. In the original analysis: Amplification of reference gene primers provided the estimated nucleated cell counts. This table comes from immunoSEQ multiplex PCR, and its TCRdb copy is limited to in-frame clones, with some not included. That table gives V, J and clone size, and the DNA gave D and trimming. Of 250,000 or so clones detected, about 87% appear once; the ten largest clones hold approximately 3.7%. This entry belongs to a study of blood T cell repertoires in COVID-19. Study background: The study drew acute and convalescent COVID-19 samples from the United States, Italy and Spain.

Exposed study participants had met a COVID-19 case within 2 weeks before entry. The source material was PBMCs or T cells enriched from blood (not recorded which). The chain joins TRBV30 to TRBJ2-7; D possibly corresponds to TRBD2 (5 bases). The receptor comes from a woman in her twenties or thirties who had been exposed to COVID-19. The CDR3 DNA reads as TGTGCCTGGAGTAGCACGGGAGAGCAGTACTTC. It encodes CAWSSTGEQYF.